A single T cell receptor (beta chain) is shown here with its context. As yet, its antigen is unknown. The sample originates from a study of T cell responses to AZD1222 COVID-19 vaccine. Whole-study results and caveats: Baseline serostatus was positive in only six AZD1222 recipients. Vaccine-associated CD4 TCRs spanned spike, dominant at 160-218 and 743-854.

The assay was immunoSEQ multiplex PCR, and TCRdb's table has in-frame clones only and misses some. In the table there are some 69,000 clones, approximately 87% of which are singletons. Sequenced here: peripheral blood, sampled 28 days after the second AZD1222 dose. This TCR came from an adult who received the AZD1222 COVID-19 vaccine.

The CDR3 sequence is CASSYGGQAGNTIYF. The CDR3 bases are TGTGCCAGCAGTTACGGCGGACAGGCTGGAAACACCATATATTTT. The chain is built from TRBV6-5 and TRBJ1-3; 7 bases match TRBD1. Trimming removed 2 bases from V and 2 bases from J; junction bases left unmatched: 3. Germline assignment: CDR1 MNHEY and CDR2 SVGAGI. This CDR3 comprises 15 residues.